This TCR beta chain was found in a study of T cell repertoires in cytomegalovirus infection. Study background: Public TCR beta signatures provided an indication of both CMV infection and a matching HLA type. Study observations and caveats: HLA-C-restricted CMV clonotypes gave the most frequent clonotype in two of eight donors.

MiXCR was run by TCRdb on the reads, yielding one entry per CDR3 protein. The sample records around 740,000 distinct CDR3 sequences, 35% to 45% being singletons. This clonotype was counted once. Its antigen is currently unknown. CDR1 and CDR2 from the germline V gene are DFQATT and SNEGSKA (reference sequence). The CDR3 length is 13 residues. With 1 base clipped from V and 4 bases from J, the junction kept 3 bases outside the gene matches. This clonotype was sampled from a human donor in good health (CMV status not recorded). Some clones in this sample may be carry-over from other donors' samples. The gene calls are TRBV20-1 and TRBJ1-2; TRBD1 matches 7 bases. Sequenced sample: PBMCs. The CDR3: CSARGTGTYGYTF. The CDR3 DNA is TGCAGTGCTAGAGGGACAGGAACCTATGGCTACACCTTC.